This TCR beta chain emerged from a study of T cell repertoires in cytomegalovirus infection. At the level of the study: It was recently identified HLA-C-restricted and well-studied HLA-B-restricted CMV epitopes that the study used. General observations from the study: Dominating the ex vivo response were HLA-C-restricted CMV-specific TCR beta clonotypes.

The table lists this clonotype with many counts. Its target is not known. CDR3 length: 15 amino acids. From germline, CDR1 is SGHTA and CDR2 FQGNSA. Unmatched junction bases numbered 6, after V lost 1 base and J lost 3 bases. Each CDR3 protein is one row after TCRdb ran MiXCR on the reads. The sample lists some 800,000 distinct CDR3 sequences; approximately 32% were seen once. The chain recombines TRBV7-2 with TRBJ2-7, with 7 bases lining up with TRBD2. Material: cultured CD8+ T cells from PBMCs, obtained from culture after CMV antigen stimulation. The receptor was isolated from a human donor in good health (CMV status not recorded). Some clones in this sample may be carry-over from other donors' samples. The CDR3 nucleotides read TGTGCCAGCAGCTTAGATCAGCGGGACCTCTACGAGCAGTACTTC. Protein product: CASSLDQRDLYEQYF.